This TCR beta chain was documented in a study of CD8+ T cells in alopecia areata. Study observations and caveats: Clonality in the scalp and expanded CD8+ clones ranked among the top 100 were significantly decreased by tofacitinib.

RNA extraction was followed by reverse transcription into cDNA, which acted as the sequencing template. Libraries were prepared by immunoSEQ multiplex PCR; TCRdb keeps only in-frame clonotypes and omits some of them. Of under 350,000 clones listed, roughly 64% are singletons. V lost 4 bases to trimming and J lost 6 bases, with 16 bases between them. Germline CDR1 is LNHNV and CDR2 is YYDKDF (reference sequence). The CDR3 is made up of 15 amino acids. Treatment specified: oral pan-JAK inhibitor, 5-10 mg twice daily. There are a few counts of this clone. Antigen unknown. This chain uses TRBV15 with TRBJ1-5; maybe TRBD1 (6 bases). Specimen: CD4+ T cells sorted from blood, collected at week 24, from a patient treated with tofacitinib. The sequence was obtained from a human donor with alopecia areata. The CDR3 DNA sequence: TGTGCCACCAGCACCCGCAGGGGTGGGATTCAGCCCCAGCATTTT. This translates into CATSTRRGGIQPQHF.